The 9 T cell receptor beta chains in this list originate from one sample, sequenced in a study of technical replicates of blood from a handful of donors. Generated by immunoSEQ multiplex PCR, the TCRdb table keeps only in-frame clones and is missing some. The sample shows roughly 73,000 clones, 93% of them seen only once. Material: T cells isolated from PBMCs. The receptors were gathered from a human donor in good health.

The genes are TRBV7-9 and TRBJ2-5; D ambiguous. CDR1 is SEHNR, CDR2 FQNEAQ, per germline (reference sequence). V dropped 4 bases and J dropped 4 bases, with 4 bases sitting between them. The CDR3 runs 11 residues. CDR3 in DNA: TGTGCCAGCAGCTCCCGAGAGACCCAGTACTTC. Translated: CASSSRETQYF.

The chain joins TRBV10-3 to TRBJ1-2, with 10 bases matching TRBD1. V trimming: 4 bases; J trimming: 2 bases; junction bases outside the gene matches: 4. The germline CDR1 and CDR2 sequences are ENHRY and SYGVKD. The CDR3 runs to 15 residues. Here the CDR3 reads CAISGDRGRNYGYTF. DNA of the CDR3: TGTGCCATCAGTGGCGACAGGGGGCGAAACTATGGCTACACCTTC.

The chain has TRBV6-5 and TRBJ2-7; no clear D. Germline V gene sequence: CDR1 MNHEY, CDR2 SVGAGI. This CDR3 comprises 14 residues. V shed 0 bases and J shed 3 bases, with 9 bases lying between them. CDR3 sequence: CASSYSSANYEQYF. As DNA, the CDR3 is TGTGCCAGCAGTTACTCGTCAGCGAACTACGAGCAGTACTTC.

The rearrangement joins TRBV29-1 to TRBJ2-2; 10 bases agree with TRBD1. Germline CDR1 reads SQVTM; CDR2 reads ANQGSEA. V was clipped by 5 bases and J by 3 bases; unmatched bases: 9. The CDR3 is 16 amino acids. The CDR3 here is CSVHLPGQGYTGELFF. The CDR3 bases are TGCAGCGTTCATCTACCGGGACAGGGGTACACCGGGGAGCTGTTTTTT.

The DNA for the CDR3 is TGTGCCAGCAGTGTTGGACTAGCGGGGGTCTTCTACAATGAGCAGTTCTTC. The encoded protein is CASSVGLAGVFYNEQFF. This chain links TRBV2 with TRBJ2-1; TRBD2 aligns across 13 bases. This CDR3 is 17 amino acids long. Germline assignment: CDR1 SNHLY and CDR2 FYNNEI. V trimming: 4 bases; J trimming: 3 bases; junction bases outside the gene matches: 6.

The CDR3 reads CASSQEARHEQFF. The CDR3 nucleotides are TGTGCCAGCAGTCAGGAAGCAAGGCATGAGCAGTTCTTC. V and J are TRBV6-4 and TRBJ2-1; D is undetermined. The germline CDR1 and CDR2 sequences are MRHNA and SNTAGT. The V and J ends lost 5 bases and 8 bases respectively, with 13 bases between them. This CDR3 has 13 residues.

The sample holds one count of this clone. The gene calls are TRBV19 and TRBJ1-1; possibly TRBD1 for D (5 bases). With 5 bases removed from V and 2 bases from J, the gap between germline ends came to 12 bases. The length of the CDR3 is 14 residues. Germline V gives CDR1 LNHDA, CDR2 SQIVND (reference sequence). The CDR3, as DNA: TGTGCCAGTAGTCACCAGACAGAAAACACTGAAGCTTTCTTT. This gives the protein CASSHQTENTEAFF.

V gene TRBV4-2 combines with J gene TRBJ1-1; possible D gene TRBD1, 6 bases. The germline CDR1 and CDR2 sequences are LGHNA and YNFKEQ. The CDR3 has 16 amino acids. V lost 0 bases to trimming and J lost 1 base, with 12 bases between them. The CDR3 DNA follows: TGTGCCAGCAGCCAAGATGATCGACAGGAGAACACTGAAGCTTTCTTT. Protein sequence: CASSQDDRQENTEAFF.

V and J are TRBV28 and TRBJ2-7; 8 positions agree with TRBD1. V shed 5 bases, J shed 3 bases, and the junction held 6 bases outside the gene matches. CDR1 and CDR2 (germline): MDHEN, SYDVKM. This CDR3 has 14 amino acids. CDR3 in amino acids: CASSTDREIYEQYF. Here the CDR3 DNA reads TGTGCCAGCAGTACGGACAGGGAAATCTACGAGCAGTACTTC.